These T cell receptor beta chains were read from a single sample in a study of blood T cells in healthy people across ages. TCRdb recomputed calls from the 5' RACE reads with MiXCR, one row per CDR3 protein. The data show approximately 2,000,000 distinct CDR3 sequences, 35% to 50% seen once. Sequenced: blood. The receptors shown here come from a human donor in good health. Both conserved end residues are part of each CDR3. The D gene is left open where the match is weak. A row's size may be missing; if present it is once, few, many or a size class.

TRBJ2-1 | - | TRBD1 | TRBV6-1 | 17 | CASSSTSPGQRDNEQFF | TGTGCCAGCAGCTCTACAAGCCCGGGACAGCGAGACAATGAGCAGTTCTTC
TRBJ1-2 | - | TRBD1 | TRBV2 | 14 | CASRRQGSNYGYTF | TGTGCCAGCAGACGACAGGGCTCTAACTATGGCTACACCTTC
TRBJ2-5 | few | - | TRBV20-1 | 13 | CSATGRLQETQYF | TGCAGTGCCACTGGACGTCTCCAAGAGACCCAGTACTTC
TRBJ2-1 | - | - | TRBV12-3/TRBV12-4 | 13 | CVSSLGGGTEQFF | TGTGTCAGCAGTTTAGGGGGGGGAACTGAGCAGTTCTTC
TRBJ1-2 | few | TRBD1 | TRBV20-1 | 14 | CSASTQGEYYGYTF | TGCAGTGCTAGTACACAGGGGGAATACTATGGCTACACCTTC
TRBJ1-2 | - | TRBD1 | TRBV7-2 | 16 | CASSLDSGQLRGGYTF | TGTGCCAGCAGCTTAGATTCGGGACAGCTCCGAGGGGGCTACACCTTC
TRBJ2-3 | - | TRBD2 | TRBV20-1 | 17 | CSATDRLAGAGGYTQYF | TGCAGTGCTACCGATCGTCTAGCGGGGGCGGGTGGATATACGCAGTATTTT
TRBJ2-5 | - | - | TRBV28 | 15 | CASSLPEGARETQYF | TGTGCCAGCAGTTTGCCGGAAGGCGCGCGGGAGACCCAGTACTTC
TRBJ2-3 | once | TRBD2 | TRBV7-6 | 16 | CASSPLGGGAPDTQYF | TGTGCCAGCAGCCCCCTCGGCGGGGGGGCACCAGATACGCAGTATTTT
TRBJ2-7 | few | TRBD1 | TRBV4-1 | 16 | CASSAPGTGGYYEQYF | TGCGCCAGCAGCGCGCCAGGGACAGGGGGGTACTACGAGCAGTACTTC